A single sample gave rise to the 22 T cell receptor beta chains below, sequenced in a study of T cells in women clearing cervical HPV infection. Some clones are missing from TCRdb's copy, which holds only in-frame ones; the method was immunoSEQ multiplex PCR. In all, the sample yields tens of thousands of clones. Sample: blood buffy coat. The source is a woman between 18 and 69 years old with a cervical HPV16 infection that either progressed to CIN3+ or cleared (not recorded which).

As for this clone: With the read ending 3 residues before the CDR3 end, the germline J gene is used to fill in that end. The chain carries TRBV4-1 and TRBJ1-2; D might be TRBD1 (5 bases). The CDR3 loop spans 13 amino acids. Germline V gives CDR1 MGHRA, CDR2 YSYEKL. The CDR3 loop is CASSQLSGGGYTF. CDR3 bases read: TGCGCCAGCAGCCAACTCTCGGGGGGGGGC.

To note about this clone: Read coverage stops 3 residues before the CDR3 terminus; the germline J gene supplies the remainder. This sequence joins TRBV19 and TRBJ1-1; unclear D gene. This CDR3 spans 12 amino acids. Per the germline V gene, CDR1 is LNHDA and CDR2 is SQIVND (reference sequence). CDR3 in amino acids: CASSMPHSEAFF. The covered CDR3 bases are TGTGCCAGTAGTATGCCACATTCGGAA.

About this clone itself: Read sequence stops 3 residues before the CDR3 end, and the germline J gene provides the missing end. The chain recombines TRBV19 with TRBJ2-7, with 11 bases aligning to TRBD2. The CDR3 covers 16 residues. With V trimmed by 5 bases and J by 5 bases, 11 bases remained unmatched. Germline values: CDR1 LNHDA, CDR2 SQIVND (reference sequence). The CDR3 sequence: CASSLRLAGQKHEQYF. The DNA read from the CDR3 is TGTGCCAGTAGTCTGCGACTAGCGGGGCAGAAGCACGAG.

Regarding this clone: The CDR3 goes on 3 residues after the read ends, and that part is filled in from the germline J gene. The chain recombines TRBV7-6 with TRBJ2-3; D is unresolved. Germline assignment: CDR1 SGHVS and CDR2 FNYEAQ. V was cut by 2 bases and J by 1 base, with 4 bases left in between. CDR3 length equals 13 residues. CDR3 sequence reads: CASSLLGTDTQYF. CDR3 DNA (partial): TGTGCCAGCAGCTTACTTGGCACAGATACG.

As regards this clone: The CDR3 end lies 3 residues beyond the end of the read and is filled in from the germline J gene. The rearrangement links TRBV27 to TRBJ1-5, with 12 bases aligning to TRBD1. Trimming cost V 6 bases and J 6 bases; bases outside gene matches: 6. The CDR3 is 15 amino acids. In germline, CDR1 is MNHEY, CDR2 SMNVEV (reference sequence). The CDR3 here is CASRPGQGAFQPQHF. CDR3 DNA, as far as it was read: TGTGCCAGCAGGCCGGGACAGGGGGCTTTTCAGCCC.

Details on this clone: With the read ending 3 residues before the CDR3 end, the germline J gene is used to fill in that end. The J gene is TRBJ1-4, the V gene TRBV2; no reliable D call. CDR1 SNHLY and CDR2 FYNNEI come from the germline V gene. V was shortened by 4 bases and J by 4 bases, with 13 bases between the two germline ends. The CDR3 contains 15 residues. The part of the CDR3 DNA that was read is TGTGCCAGCAGTGTTTGGCAGATAATTAATGAAAAA. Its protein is CASSVWQIINEK. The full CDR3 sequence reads CASSVWQIINEKLFF.

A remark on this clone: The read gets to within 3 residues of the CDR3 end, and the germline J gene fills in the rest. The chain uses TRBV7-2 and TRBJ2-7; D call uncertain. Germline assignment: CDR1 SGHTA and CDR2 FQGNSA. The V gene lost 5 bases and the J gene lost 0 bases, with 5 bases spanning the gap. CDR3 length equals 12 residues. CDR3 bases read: TGTGCCAGCAGCCCAAACTCCTACGAG. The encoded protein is CASSPNSYE. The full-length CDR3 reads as CASSPNSYEQYF.

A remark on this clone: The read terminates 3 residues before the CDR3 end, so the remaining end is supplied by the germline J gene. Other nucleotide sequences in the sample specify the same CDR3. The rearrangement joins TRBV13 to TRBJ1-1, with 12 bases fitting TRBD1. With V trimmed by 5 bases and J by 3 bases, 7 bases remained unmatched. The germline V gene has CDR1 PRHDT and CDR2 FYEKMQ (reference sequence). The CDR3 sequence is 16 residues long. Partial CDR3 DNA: TGTGCCAGCAGCCCGTTGGGACAGGGGGCGGACACTGAA. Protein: CASSPLGQGADTE. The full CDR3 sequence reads CASSPLGQGADTEAFF.

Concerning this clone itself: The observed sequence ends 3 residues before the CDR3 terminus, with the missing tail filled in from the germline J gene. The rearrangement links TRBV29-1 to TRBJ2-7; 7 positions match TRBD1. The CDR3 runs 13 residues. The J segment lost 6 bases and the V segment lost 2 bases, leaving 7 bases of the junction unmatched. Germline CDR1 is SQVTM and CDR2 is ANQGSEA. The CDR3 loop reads CSVEPDRWGEQYF. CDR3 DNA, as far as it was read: TGCAGCGTTGAACCGGACAGGTGGGGCGAG.

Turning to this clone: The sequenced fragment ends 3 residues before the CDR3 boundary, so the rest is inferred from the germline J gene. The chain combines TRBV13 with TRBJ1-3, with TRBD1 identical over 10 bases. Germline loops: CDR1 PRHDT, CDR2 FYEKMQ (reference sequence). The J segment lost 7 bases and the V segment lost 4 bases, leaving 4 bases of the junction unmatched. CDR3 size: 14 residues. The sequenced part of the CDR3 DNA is TGTGCCAGCAGCTCCCGACAGGGGGCGAACACC. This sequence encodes CASSSRQGANT. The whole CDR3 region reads CASSSRQGANTIYF.

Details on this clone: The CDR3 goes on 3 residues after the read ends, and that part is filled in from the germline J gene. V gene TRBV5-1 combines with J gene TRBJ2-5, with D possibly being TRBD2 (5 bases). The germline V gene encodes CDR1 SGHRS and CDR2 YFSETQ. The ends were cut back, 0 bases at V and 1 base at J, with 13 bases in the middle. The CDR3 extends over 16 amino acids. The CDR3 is CASSLGSGFVQETQYF. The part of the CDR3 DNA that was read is TGCGCCAGCAGCTTGGGCTCGGGGTTTGTCCAAGAGACC.

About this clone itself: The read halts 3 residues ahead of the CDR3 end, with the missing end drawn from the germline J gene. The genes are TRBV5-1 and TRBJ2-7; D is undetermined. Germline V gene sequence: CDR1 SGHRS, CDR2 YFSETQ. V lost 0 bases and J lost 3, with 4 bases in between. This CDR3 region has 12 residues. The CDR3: CASSLDGYEQYF. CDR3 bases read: TGCGCCAGCAGCTTGGACGGCTACGAG.

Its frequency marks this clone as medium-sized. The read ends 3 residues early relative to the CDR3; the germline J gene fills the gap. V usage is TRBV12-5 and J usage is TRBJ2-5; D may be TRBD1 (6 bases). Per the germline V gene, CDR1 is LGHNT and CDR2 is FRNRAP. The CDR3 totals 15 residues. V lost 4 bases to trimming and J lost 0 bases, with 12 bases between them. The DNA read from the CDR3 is TGTGCTAGTGGTTCCTACAGGGATCACCAAGAGACC. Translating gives CASGSYRDHQET. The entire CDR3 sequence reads CASGSYRDHQETQYF.

The CDR3 protein is CASSRGQGAVQPQHF. The part of the CDR3 DNA that was read is TGCGCCAGCAGCCGGGGACAGGGGGCTGTTCAGCCC. The rearrangement joins TRBV10-2 to TRBJ1-5; 12 bases fit TRBD1. The CDR3 end is not reached by the read, which stops 3 residues before it; the germline J gene fills it in. This CDR3 region has 15 residues. Trimming removed 6 bases from V and 6 bases from J; junction bases left unmatched: 6. Germline V lookup: CDR1 WSHSY, CDR2 SAAADI.

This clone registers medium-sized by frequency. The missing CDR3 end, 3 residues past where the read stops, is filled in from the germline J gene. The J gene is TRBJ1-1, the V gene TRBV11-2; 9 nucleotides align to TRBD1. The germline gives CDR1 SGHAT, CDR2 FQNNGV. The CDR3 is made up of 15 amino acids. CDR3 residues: CASSPGQGWLKEAFF. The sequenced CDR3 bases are TGTGCCAGCAGCCCGGGACAGGGTTGGCTAAAGGAG.

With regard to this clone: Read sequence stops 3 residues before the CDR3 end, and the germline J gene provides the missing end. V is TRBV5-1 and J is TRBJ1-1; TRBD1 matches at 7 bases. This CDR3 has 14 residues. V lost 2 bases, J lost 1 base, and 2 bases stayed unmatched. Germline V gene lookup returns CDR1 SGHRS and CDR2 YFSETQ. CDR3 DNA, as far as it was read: TGCGCCAGCAGCTTCCGACAGGGGAACACTGAA. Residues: CASSFRQGNTE. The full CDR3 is CASSFRQGNTEAFF. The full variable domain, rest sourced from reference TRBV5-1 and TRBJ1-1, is KAGVTQTPRYLIKTRGQQVTLSCSPISGHRSVSWYQQTPGQGLQFLFEYFSETQRNKGNFPGRFSGRQFSNSRSEMNVSTLELGDSALYLCASSFRQGNTEAFFGQGTRLTVV.

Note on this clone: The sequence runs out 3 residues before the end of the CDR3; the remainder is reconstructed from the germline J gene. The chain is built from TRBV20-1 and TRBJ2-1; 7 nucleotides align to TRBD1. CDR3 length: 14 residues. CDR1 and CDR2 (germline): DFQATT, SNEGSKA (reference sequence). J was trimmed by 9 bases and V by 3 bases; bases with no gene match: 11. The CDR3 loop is CSASGQGEFGEQFF. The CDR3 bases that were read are TGCAGTGCTAGCGGGCAGGGGGAATTTGGTGAG.

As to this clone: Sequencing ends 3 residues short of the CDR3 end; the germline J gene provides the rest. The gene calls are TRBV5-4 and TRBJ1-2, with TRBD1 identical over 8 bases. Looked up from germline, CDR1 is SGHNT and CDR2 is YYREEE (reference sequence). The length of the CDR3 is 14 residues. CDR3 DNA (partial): TGTGCCAGCAGCCCAAACGACAGGGGTATGGGC. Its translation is CASSPNDRGMG. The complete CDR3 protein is CASSPNDRGMGYTF. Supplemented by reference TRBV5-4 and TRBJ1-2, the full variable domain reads ETGVTQSPTHLIKTRGQQVTLRCSSQSGHNTVSWYQQALGQGPQFIFQYYREEENGRGNFPPRFSGLQFPNYSSELNVNALELDDSALYLCASSPNDRGMGYTFGSGTRLTVV.

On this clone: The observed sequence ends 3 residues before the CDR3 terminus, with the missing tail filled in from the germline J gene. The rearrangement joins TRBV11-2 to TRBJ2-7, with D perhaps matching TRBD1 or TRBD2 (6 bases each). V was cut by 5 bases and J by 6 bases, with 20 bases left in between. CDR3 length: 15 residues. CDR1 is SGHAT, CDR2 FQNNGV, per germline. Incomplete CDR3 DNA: TGTGCCAGCAGCCTCCGGGGAGGAACACAGGGCGAG. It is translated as CASSLRGGTQGE. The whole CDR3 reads CASSLRGGTQGEQYF.

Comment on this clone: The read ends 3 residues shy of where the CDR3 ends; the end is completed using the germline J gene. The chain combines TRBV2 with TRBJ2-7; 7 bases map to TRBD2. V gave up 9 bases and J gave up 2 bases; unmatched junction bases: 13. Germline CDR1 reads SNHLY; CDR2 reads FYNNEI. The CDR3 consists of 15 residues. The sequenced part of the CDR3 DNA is TGTGCCAGTTTGGAACTTAGGGACTACACCTACGAG. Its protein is CASLELRDYTYE. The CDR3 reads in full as CASLELRDYTYEQYF.

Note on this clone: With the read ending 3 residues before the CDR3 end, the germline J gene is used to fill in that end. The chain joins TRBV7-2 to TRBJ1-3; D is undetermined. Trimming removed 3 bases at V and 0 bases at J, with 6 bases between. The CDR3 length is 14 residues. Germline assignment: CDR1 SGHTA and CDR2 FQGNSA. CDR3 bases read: TGTGCCAGCAGCTTTCAGAACTCTGGAAACACC. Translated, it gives CASSFQNSGNT. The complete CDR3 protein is CASSFQNSGNTIYF.

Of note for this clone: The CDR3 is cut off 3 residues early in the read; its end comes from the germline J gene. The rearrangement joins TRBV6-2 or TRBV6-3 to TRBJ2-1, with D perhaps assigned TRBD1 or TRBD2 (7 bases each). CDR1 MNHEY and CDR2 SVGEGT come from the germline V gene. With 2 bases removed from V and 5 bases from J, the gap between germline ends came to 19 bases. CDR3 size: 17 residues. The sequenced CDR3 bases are TGTGCCAGCAGTTACCTCAGGGGGAGGGCCGTTAACAATGAG. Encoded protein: CASSYLRGRAVNNE. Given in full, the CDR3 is CASSYLRGRAVNNEQFF.